This T cell receptor (beta chain) was found in a study of T cell responses to AZD1222 COVID-19 vaccine. TCRdb's copy holds only in-frame clones and misses some; the assay was immunoSEQ multiplex PCR. The table lists tens of thousands of clones, almost 90% of them singletons. Germline loops: CDR1 SGDLS, CDR2 YYNGEE. The CDR3 consists of 12 residues. V dropped 4 bases and J dropped 8 bases, with 10 bases sitting between them. Study observations and caveats: None of the repertoires were sampled until the peak T cell response had passed. Dominant CD4 TCR responses targeted spike regions 160-218 and 743-854.

In this sample, this clone turned up once. The antigen is undetermined. Doses given second, at about 4 or about 12 weeks, were pooled. The receptor was derived from an adult who received the AZD1222 COVID-19 vaccine. Specimen: peripheral blood, collected 28 days after the second AZD1222 dose. The V gene is TRBV9, the J gene TRBJ2-1; D is possibly TRBD1 or TRBD2 (6 bases each). In DNA, the CDR3 is TGTGCCAGCAGCCTAAGGGGGGATGAGCAGTTCTTC. It encodes CASSLRGDEQFF.